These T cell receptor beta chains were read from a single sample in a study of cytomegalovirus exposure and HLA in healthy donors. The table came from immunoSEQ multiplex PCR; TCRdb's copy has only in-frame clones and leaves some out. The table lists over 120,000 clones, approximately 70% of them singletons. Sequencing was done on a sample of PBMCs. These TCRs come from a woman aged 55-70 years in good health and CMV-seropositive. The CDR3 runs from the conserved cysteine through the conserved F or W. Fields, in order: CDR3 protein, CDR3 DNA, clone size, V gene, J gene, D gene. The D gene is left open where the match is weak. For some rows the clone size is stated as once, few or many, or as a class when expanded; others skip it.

CDR3aa: CASSEGHEKLFF
CDR3nt: TGTGCCAGCAGTGAGGGACACGAAAAACTGTTTTTT
abundance: NA
v_gene: TRBV6-6
j_gene: TRBJ1-4
d_gene: NA

CDR3aa: CASRQGGAPSYEQYF
CDR3nt: TGTGCCAGCAGGCAGGGGGGCGCCCCCTCCTACGAGCAGTACTTC
abundance: NA
v_gene: TRBV2
j_gene: TRBJ2-7
d_gene: NA

CDR3aa: CASSPFGAYEQYF
CDR3nt: TGTGCCAGCTCACCTTTCGGGGCCTACGAGCAGTACTTC
abundance: few
v_gene: TRBV18
j_gene: TRBJ2-7
d_gene: NA

CDR3aa: CASSEGQNTGELFF
CDR3nt: TGCGCCAGCAGCGAGGGACAGAACACCGGGGAGCTGTTTTTT
abundance: few
v_gene: TRBV5-1
j_gene: TRBJ2-2
d_gene: NA

CDR3aa: CSVGTGGGNQPQHF
CDR3nt: TGCAGCGTGGGGACAGGGGGTGGCAATCAGCCCCAGCATTTT
abundance: NA
v_gene: TRBV29-1
j_gene: TRBJ1-5
d_gene: TRBD1

CDR3aa: CAISGSNRNTGELFF
CDR3nt: TGTGCCATCAGTGGGTCGAACAGAAACACCGGGGAGCTGTTTTTT
abundance: few
v_gene: TRBV10-3
j_gene: TRBJ2-2
d_gene: NA

CDR3aa: CASSSTQGDTEAFF
CDR3nt: TGTGCCAGCTCATCTACACAGGGGGACACTGAAGCTTTCTTT
abundance: NA
v_gene: TRBV18
j_gene: TRBJ1-1
d_gene: TRBD1

CDR3aa: CAWSSGLAKNIQYF
CDR3nt: TGTGCCTGGAGTAGCGGACTAGCCAAAAACATTCAGTACTTC
abundance: NA
v_gene: TRBV30
j_gene: TRBJ2-4
d_gene: NA

CDR3aa: CASSFTSGSSYNEQFF
CDR3nt: TGTGCCAGCTCATTCACTAGCGGAAGCTCCTACAATGAGCAGTTCTTC
abundance: NA
v_gene: TRBV18
j_gene: TRBJ2-1
d_gene: TRBD2

CDR3aa: CASSVEVNGAYEQYF
CDR3nt: TGTGCCAGCAGCGTAGAAGTAAACGGAGCCTACGAGCAGTACTTC
abundance: NA
v_gene: TRBV9
j_gene: TRBJ2-7
d_gene: NA

CDR3aa: CASSLDRGPGELFF
CDR3nt: TGCGCCAGCAGCTTGGACAGGGGGCCTGGGGAGCTGTTTTTT
abundance: NA
v_gene: TRBV5-1
j_gene: TRBJ2-2
d_gene: TRBD1

CDR3aa: CASNRAGGAGNTIYF
CDR3nt: TGTGCCAGCAATCGGGCGGGGGGGGCTGGAAACACCATATATTTT
abundance: NA
v_gene: TRBV6-5
j_gene: TRBJ1-3
d_gene: NA

CDR3aa: CASSFGGLEPQHF
CDR3nt: TGTGCCAGCAGTTTCGGAGGGCTTGAGCCCCAGCATTTT
abundance: few
v_gene: TRBV28
j_gene: TRBJ1-5
d_gene: NA

CDR3aa: CASSSTRLGPNNSPLHF
CDR3nt: TGTGCCAGCAGTTCTACCAGGCTTGGGCCAAATAATTCACCCCTCCACTTT
abundance: NA
v_gene: TRBV28
j_gene: TRBJ1-6
d_gene: NA

CDR3aa: CASSQGGGATSHGYTF
CDR3nt: TGCGCCAGCAGCCAAGGTGGAGGGGCAACTTCCCATGGCTACACCTTC
abundance: NA
v_gene: TRBV4-1
j_gene: TRBJ1-2
d_gene: NA

CDR3aa: CSVGTGRNQPQHF
CDR3nt: TGCAGCGTTGGGACAGGGAGGAATCAGCCCCAGCATTTT
abundance: NA
v_gene: TRBV29-1
j_gene: TRBJ1-5
d_gene: TRBD1

CDR3aa: CASSLWGRLGAVGYTF
CDR3nt: TGTGCCAGCAGCTTGTGGGGTCGCTTGGGGGCGGTTGGCTACACCTTC
abundance: NA
v_gene: TRBV5-6
j_gene: TRBJ1-2
d_gene: NA

CDR3aa: CSVVAGGNNQPQHF
CDR3nt: TGCAGCGTTGTGGCAGGGGGGAACAATCAGCCCCAGCATTTT
abundance: NA
v_gene: TRBV29-1
j_gene: TRBJ1-5
d_gene: TRBD1